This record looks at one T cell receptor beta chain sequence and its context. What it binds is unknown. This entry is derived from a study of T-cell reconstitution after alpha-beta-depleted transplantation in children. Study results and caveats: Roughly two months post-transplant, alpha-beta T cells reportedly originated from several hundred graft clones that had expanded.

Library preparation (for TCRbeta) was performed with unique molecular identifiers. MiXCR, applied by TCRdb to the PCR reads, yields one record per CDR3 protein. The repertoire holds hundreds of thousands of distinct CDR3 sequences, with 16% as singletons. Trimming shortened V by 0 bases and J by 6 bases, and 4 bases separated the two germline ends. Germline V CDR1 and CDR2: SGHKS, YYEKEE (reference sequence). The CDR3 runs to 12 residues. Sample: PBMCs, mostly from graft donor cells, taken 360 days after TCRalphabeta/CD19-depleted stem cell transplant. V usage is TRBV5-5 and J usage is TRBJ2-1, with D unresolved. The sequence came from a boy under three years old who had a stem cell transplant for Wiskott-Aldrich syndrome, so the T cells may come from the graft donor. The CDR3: CASSLAVNEQFF. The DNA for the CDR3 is TGTGCCAGCAGCTTGGCTGTCAATGAGCAGTTCTTC.